The source of this TCR beta chain is a study of shared clonotypes between healthy human individuals. Study background: Contributing individuals were a couple of females and three males aged 18 to 49.

Repertoires were generated with immunoSEQ multiplex PCR, while TCRdb's copy carries only in-frame clones and drops some. The repertoire holds some 2,000,000 clones, about 95% seen once, with more than 0.95% in the top ten. Findings and caveats of the study: Compared with clonotypes that all four donors shared, non-shared clonotypes had lower generation probabilities.

Positively selected for CCR7, the CD45RO-negative cells used as naive CD8 cells excluded terminally differentiated effector memory CD45RA+ cells. This clone was counted once. Antigen specificity is unknown. Germline trimming cut 3 bases from V and 5 bases from J; bases unmatched to any gene: 8. CDR3 length equals 14 residues. Germline CDR1 GTSNPN, CDR2 SVGIG (reference sequence). Sequencing was carried out using naive CD8+ T cells sorted from blood. The TCR originated in a man between 18 and 29 years old in good health. The chain joins TRBV30 to TRBJ1-2; TRBD1 matches 8 bases. CDR3 amino acids: CAWSGPDRGYGYTF. CDR3 nucleotide sequence: TGTGCCTGGAGCGGACCCGACAGGGGTTATGGCTACACCTTC. Using reference TRBV30 and TRBJ1-2 for the parts outside the CDR3, the full variable domain is SQTIHQWPATLVQPVGSPLSLECTVEGTSNPNLYWYRQAAGRGLQLLFYSVGIGQISSEVPQNLSASRPQDRQFILSSKKLLLSDSGFYLCAWSGPDRGYGYTFGSGTRLTVV.